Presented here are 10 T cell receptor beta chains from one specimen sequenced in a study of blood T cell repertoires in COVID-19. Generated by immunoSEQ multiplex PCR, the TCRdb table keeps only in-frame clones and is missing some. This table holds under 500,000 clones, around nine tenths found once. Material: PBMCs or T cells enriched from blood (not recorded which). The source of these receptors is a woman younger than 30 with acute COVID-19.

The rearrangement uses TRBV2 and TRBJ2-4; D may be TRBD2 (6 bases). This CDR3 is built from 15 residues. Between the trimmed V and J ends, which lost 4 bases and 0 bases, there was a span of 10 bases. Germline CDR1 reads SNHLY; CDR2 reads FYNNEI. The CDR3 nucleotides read TGTGCCAGCAGTGGCGGGGCCAGAGCCAAAAACATTCAGTACTTC. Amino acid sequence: CASSGGARAKNIQYF.

The CDR3: CASSRRTGANTGELFF. The CDR3 DNA reads TGTGCCAGCAGCAGACGGACAGGTGCGAACACCGGGGAGCTGTTTTTT. V usage is TRBV7-8 and J usage is TRBJ2-2, with 7 positions matching TRBD1. The J segment lost 0 bases and the V segment lost 5 bases, leaving 6 bases of the junction unmatched. CDR3 length: 16 amino acids. Germline lookup yields CDR1 SGHVS and CDR2 FQNEAQ.

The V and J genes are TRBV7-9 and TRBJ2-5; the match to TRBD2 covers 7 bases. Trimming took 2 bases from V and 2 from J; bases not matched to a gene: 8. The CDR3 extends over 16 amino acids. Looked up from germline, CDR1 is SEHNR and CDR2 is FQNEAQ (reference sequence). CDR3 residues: CASSLSVLAEQETQYF. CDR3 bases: TGTGCCAGCAGCTTATCGGTCCTAGCGGAACAAGAGACCCAGTACTTC.

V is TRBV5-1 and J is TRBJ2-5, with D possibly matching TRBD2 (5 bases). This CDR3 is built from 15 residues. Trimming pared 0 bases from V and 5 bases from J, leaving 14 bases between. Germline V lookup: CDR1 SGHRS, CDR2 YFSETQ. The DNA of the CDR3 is TGCGCCAGCAGCTTGGGATCAGGAACGGGGGAGACCCAGTACTTC. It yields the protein CASSLGSGTGETQYF.

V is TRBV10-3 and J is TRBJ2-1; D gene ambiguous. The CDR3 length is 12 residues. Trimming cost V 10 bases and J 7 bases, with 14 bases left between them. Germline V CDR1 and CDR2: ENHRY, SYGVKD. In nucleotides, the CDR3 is TGTGCCACCAAAAATTCGGGTAATGAGCAGTTCTTC. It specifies CATKNSGNEQFF.

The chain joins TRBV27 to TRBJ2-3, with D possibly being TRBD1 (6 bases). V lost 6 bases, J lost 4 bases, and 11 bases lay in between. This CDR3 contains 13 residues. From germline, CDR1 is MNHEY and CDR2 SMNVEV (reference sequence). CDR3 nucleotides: TGTGCCAGCAGCGCTACAGGGCCAGATACGCAGTATTTT. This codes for CASSATGPDTQYF.

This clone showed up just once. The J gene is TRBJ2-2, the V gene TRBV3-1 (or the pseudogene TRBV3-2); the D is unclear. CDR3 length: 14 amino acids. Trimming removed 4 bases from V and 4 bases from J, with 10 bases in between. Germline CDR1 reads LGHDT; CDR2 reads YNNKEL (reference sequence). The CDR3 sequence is CASSPPRLTGELFF. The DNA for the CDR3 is TGTGCCAGCAGCCCCCCCAGGCTCACCGGGGAGCTGTTTTTT.

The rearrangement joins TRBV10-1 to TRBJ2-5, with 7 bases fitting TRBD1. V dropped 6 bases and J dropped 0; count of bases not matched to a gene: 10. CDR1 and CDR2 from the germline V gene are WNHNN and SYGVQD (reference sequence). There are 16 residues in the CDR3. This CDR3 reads CASRPGQQRNQETQYF. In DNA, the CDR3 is TGCGCCAGCAGGCCGGGACAGCAAAGAAACCAAGAGACCCAGTACTTC.

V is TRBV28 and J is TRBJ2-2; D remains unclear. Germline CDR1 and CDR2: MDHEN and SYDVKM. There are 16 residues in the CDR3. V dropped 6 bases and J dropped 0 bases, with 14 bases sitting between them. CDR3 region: CASSPGGISNTGELFF. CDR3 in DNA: TGTGCCAGCAGCCCGGGTGGCATCTCGAACACCGGGGAGCTGTTTTTT.

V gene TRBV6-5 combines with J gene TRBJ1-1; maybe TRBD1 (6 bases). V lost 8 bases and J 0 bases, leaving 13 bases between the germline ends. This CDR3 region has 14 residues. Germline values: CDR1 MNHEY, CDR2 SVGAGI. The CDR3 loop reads CASQEQGMNTEAFF. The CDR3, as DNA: TGTGCCAGCCAAGAGCAGGGGATGAACACTGAAGCTTTCTTT.